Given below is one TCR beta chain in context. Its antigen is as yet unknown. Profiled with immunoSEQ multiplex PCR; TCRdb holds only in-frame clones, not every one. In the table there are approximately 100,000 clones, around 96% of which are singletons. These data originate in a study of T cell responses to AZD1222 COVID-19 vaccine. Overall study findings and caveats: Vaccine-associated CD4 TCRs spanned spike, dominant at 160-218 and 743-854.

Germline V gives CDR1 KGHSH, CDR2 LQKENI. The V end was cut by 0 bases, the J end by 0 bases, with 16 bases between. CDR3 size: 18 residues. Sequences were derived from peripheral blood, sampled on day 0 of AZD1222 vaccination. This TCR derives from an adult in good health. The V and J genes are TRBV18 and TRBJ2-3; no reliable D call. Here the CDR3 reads CASSPPRVLGQSTDTQYF. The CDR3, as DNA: TGTGCCAGCTCACCACCAAGGGTTTTAGGGCAAAGCACAGATACGCAGTATTTT.